This TCR beta chain emerged from a study of regulatory T cells in long-lasting Graves disease. Overall study context: Over 5 years on antithyroid drugs plus positive TSH receptor antibodies marked Graves' disease as persistent.

The time point is: persistent/refractory GD, antithyroid drugs over 5 years with positive TRAb. From RNA extracted from PBMCs, the TCR library was made. The germline gives CDR1 SGHTA, CDR2 FQGNSA. The CDR3 is 17 amino acids. V gave up 4 bases and J gave up 3 bases; unmatched junction bases: 6. Sequencing libraries for TCR beta were prepared with iRepertoire HTBI primers and Arm-PCR of CDR3 regions. TCRdb reprocessed the multiplex PCR reads via MiXCR and lists one record per CDR3 protein. The sample lists 400,000 or so distinct CDR3 sequences, around 20% occurring once. This sequence originates from a female donor with Graves disease. Here the sequenced sample was peripheral blood mononuclear cells (PBMCs), taken when the disease was refractory, from a patient treated with antithyroid drugs. This chain connects TRBV7-2 to TRBJ2-1; 13 nucleotides line up with TRBD2. CDR3 protein: CASSWAGTSGNYNEQFF. The CDR3 DNA reads as TGTGCCAGCAGCTGGGCGGGGACTAGCGGGAACTACAATGAGCAGTTCTTC.